One and the same sample provided the 23 T cell receptor beta chains below, sequenced in a study of blood T cells in healthy people across ages (dated by TCRdb to between 2015 and 2016). The library came from 5' RACE. Sequencing instrument: Illumina HiSeq 2500. The second PCR ran for roughly 7 to 12 cycles and used a J-beta primer mix along with a sample-barcoded 5' primer. TCRdb handled the public reads itself, with Q25 trimming in fastp and clone calling in MiXCR, and kept productive beta chains. CDR3 protein duplicates are merged, each entry listing the most common genes and DNA. Here the sample has about 640,000 distinct CDR3 sequences; about 30% occur a single time. 15% to 17% of the sample comes from the top ten. The sample was blood. All receptors derive from a woman over 75 in good health.

To note about this clonotype: Since a much larger clone is just one base distant, this may be a read error. The chain employs TRBV5-1 and TRBJ2-7; 11 bases align to TRBD1. The CDR3 is made up of 15 amino acids. The V gene's germline CDR1 is SGHRS and CDR2 YFSETQ. As DNA, the CDR3 is TGCGCCCGCAGATTGGACAGGGGGCGTGTGAATGAGCAGTACTTC. The encoded protein is CARRLDRGRVNEQYF.

Only a few counts were recorded for this clonotype. The gene calls are TRBV7-9 and TRBJ1-4; D may be TRBD1 (6 bases). This CDR3 is built from 16 residues. Deletions cut 4 bases from V and 5 bases from J, with 17 bases between. Germline V gene data show CDR1 as SEHNR and CDR2 as FQNEAQ (reference sequence). CDR3 sequence (DNA): TGTGCCAGCAGCTCTAGAGGCGGGGGCGTGAATGAAAAACTGTTTTTT. Translating it yields CASSSRGGGVNEKLFF.

The V and J genes are TRBV20-1 and TRBJ2-7; 7 bases agree with TRBD2. Trimming took 1 base from V and 7 from J; bases not matched to a gene: 4. The CDR3 has 12 amino acids. Germline CDR1 and CDR2: DFQATT and SNEGSKA (reference sequence). The CDR3 DNA reads as TGCAGTGCTAGAGGCGGGGGAGGAGAGCAGTACTTC. Translating it yields CSARGGGGEQYF.

This clonotype showed up just a few times. The chain employs TRBV30 and TRBJ1-1; D not certain. Germline loops: CDR1 GTSNPN, CDR2 SVGIG (reference sequence). With 0 bases removed from V and 4 bases from J, the gap between germline ends came to 3 bases. This CDR3 comprises 11 residues. CDR3 residues: CAWSVVTEAFF. As DNA, the CDR3 is TGTGCCTGGAGTGTGGTCACTGAAGCTTTCTTT. The full variable domain, in which reference TRBV30 and TRBJ1-1 provide the parts outside the CDR3, is SQTIHQWPATLVQPVGSPLSLECTVEGTSNPNLYWYRQAAGRGLQLLFYSVGIGQISSEVPQNLSASRPQDRQFILSSKKLLLSDSGFYLCAWSVVTEAFFGQGTRLTVV.

As for this clonotype: A much larger clone is a single base away; this may be a read error. V gene TRBV5-1 combines with J gene TRBJ1-2; tentative D call: TRBD1 (6 bases). Germline assignment: CDR1 SGHRS and CDR2 YFSETQ. This CDR3 contains 14 residues. The CDR3 sequence: CASGEDRSNYGYIF. CDR3 nucleotide sequence: TGCGCCAGCGGCGAAGACAGGTCGAACTATGGCTACATCTTC.

Turning to this clonotype: A much larger clonotype is one base distant, so this may be a read error. The chain recombines TRBV12-3 or TRBV12-4 with TRBJ1-6, with a possible D match to TRBD1 (5 bases). The CDR3 is 14 residues long. CDR3 region: CASRPGTENSPLYF. CDR3 coding DNA: TGTGCCAGCAGGCCGGGGACGGAGAATTCACCCCTCTACTTT.

Comments on this clonotype: This may stem from a read error, because a much larger clone lies one nucleotide away. The gene calls are TRBV15 and TRBJ2-1, with 11 bases that match TRBD2. Germline V gene sequence: CDR1 LNHNV, CDR2 YYDKDF (reference sequence). With 7 bases clipped from V and 9 bases from J, the junction kept 11 bases outside the gene matches. This CDR3 contains 15 residues. CDR3 DNA sequence: TGTGCCACCATTGGGCTAGCGGGGGGACGTGGTGAGCAGTTCTTC. Translated, it gives CATIGLAGGRGEQFF.

There are many counts of this clonotype. The CDR3 sequence is CSVLGSGTGDEQYF. The CDR3, as DNA: TGCAGCGTCCTTGGCAGCGGGACAGGGGACGAGCAGTACTTC. This rearrangement joins TRBV29-1 to TRBJ2-7; 10 bases match TRBD1. CDR1 and CDR2 (germline): SQVTM, ANQGSEA. This CDR3 comprises 14 residues. With 6 bases clipped from V and 5 bases from J, the junction kept 10 bases outside the gene matches.

This clonotype was picked up many times. This chain joins TRBV6-5 and TRBJ1-6, with 7 bases aligning to TRBD1. V shed 5 bases and J 8 bases; nucleotides not matched to a gene: 9. Germline CDR1 and CDR2: MNHEY and SVGAGI. The CDR3 contains 15 residues. The CDR3 bases are TGTGCCAGCAGTAACCGACAGGGTCGCGATTCACCCCTCCACTTT. Protein product: CASSNRQGRDSPLHF.

The chain employs TRBV3-1 and TRBJ2-2, with 7 bases fitting TRBD1. Germline V gives CDR1 LGHDT, CDR2 YNNKEL (reference sequence). The V and J ends lost 4 bases and 1 base, in that order; junction bases with no gene match: 9. The CDR3 spans 17 residues. Here the CDR3 reads CASSPKGRTGNTGELFF. DNA for the CDR3: TGTGCCAGCAGCCCCAAGGGACGGACAGGGAACACCGGGGAGCTGTTTTTT.

This clonotype was counted at least ten times. The chain recombines TRBV7-9 with TRBJ1-1; D is unclear. Trimming removed 6 bases from V and 0 bases from J, with 8 bases in between. The V gene's germline CDR1 is SEHNR and CDR2 FQNEAQ (reference sequence). CDR3 size: 13 residues. CDR3 protein: CASRLFLNTEAFF. The CDR3 DNA reads as TGTGCCAGCAGATTATTTCTGAACACTGAAGCTTTCTTT.

This clonotype was observed a few times. V gene TRBV6-1 combines with J gene TRBJ1-5; unclear D gene. The V and J ends lost 6 bases and 0 bases respectively, with 21 bases between them. Germline values: CDR1 MNHNS, CDR2 SASEGT. The CDR3 consists of 18 residues. The CDR3 reads CASSPEGPGKYSNQPQHF. CDR3 DNA: TGTGCCAGCAGCCCGGAAGGTCCCGGCAAGTATAGCAATCAGCCCCAGCATTTT.

This clonotype was counted a few times. A much larger clone lies one base from this, so it may be a read error. V gene TRBV9 combines with J gene TRBJ2-7, with TRBD2 identical over 7 bases. The germline CDR1 and CDR2 sequences are SGDLS and YYNGEE. The CDR3 extends over 16 amino acids. Trimming removed 4 bases from V and 6 bases from J; junction bases left unmatched: 16. CDR3 DNA sequence: TGTGCCAGCAGCTTTGGGGGGGACGCAGCCGGTAGCGAGCAGTACTTC. This sequence encodes CASSFGGDAAGSEQYF.

The table lists this clonotype with many counts. This chain connects TRBV7-3 to TRBJ2-3; possible D gene TRBD1, 6 bases. V was shortened by 0 bases and J by 8 bases, with 12 bases between the two germline ends. Germline loops: CDR1 SGHTA, CDR2 FQGTGA. The CDR3 runs 14 residues. The CDR3 loop is CASSLTGAQGTQYF. The CDR3 nucleotides read TGTGCCAGCAGCTTAACGGGGGCCCAGGGTACGCAGTATTTT.

About this clonotype itself: A much larger clone differs by one base, so this may be a read error. V gene TRBV18 combines with J gene TRBJ2-7; tentatively, D is TRBD1 or TRBD2 (5 bases each). The CDR3 has 15 amino acids. Germline V gives CDR1 KGHSH, CDR2 LQKENI. DNA of the CDR3: TGTGTCAGCTCATGGGACCCAATTACCTCCTACGAGCAGTACTTC. Translation: CVSSWDPITSYEQYF.

In DNA form, the CDR3 reads TGTGCCAGCAGTTCTCCCTCGGGACTAGCGGGGGAGCAGTACTTC. This gives the protein CASSSPSGLAGEQYF. The chain combines TRBV12-3 or TRBV12-4 with TRBJ2-7; 13 bases agree with TRBD2. The length of the CDR3 is 15 residues. V dropped 4 bases and J dropped 7; count of bases not matched to a gene: 7.

This clonotype was seen more than once but under ten times. Being one base from a much bigger clone, this may be a read error. The V call is TRBV4-3, the J call TRBJ2-1; D uncertain. The J call may be mistaken, given a closer DNA end match to TRBJ2-7. This CDR3 is 14 amino acids long. CDR1 and CDR2 (germline): LGHNA, YSLEER. DNA for the CDR3: TGCGCCAGCAGCCAAGGGGTAGCCTACAATGAGCAGTACTTC. Translating gives CASSQGVAYNEQYF.

This clonotype came up a few times. This chain joins TRBV6-5 and TRBJ1-1; the D is unclear. V lost 8 bases and J 0 bases, leaving 10 bases between the germline ends. The CDR3 has 13 residues. Germline V lookup: CDR1 MNHEY, CDR2 SVGAGI. CDR3 sequence: CASFQMLNTEAFF. DNA for the CDR3: TGTGCCAGCTTTCAGATGTTGAACACTGAAGCTTTCTTT.

This clonotype has a single count. Since a much larger clone is just one base distant, this may be a read error. The J gene is TRBJ2-3, the V gene TRBV18, with 10 bases fitting TRBD2. Germline loops: CDR1 KGHSH, CDR2 LQKENI. The CDR3 extends over 15 amino acids. J lost 8 bases, V lost 3 bases, and 8 bases had no gene match. CDR3 DNA sequence: TGTGCCAGCTCACCTACTAGCGGGACGCGGGGTACGCAGTATTTT. Encoded protein: CASSPTSGTRGTQYF.

This clonotype came up many times. This chain connects TRBV20-1 to TRBJ1-1; no clear D. The CDR3 is 16 amino acids. Germline CDR1 reads DFQATT; CDR2 reads SNEGSKA (reference sequence). Trimming took 3 bases from V and 0 from J, leaving 17 bases between them. The CDR3 loop is CSARDFGKSLNTEAFF. CDR3 DNA: TGCAGTGCTAGGGACTTTGGGAAGTCACTGAACACTGAAGCTTTCTTT.

This clonotype was recorded at least ten times. The V call is TRBV10-3, the J call TRBJ1-2; D is possibly TRBD1 (6 bases). The CDR3 has 13 residues. V lost 3 bases, J lost 5 bases, and 10 bases lay in between. Per germline, CDR1 ENHRY and CDR2 SYGVKD. The CDR3 spells CAISEDRRYGYTF. As DNA, the CDR3 is TGTGCCATCAGTGAAGACAGGAGATATGGCTACACCTTC.

This clonotype occurred many times. The genes are TRBV6-2 or TRBV6-3 and TRBJ1-5; D ambiguous. Trimming took off 8 bases at V and 2 bases at J, with 13 bases between the two ends. The CDR3 has 14 amino acids. CDR1 is MNHEY, CDR2 SVGEGT, per germline. CDR3 bases: TGTGCCAGCGCGACTCATGTGGGCAATCAGCCCCAGCATTTT. Amino acid sequence: CASATHVGNQPQHF.

This clonotype has a count of ten or more. The rearrangement joins TRBV20-1 to TRBJ1-2, with D perhaps TRBD1 (5 bases). Germline V gives CDR1 DFQATT, CDR2 SNEGSKA (reference sequence). This CDR3 has 13 amino acids. V was cut by 1 base and J by 4 bases, with 10 bases left in between. Here the CDR3 reads CSARAQGGYGYTF. As DNA, the CDR3 is TGCAGTGCTAGAGCTCAGGGAGGCTATGGCTACACCTTC.